The rows below give T cell receptor beta chains drawn from one sample of a study of OX40 agonist ivuxolimab in advanced cancers. Clones were sequenced by immunoSEQ multiplex PCR, and TCRdb holds only the in-frame ones, with some missing. The table has some 50,000 clones, roughly 94% seen once. The sample consisted of CD4+ or CD8+ T cells sorted from blood, taken in a trial of the OX40 agonist ivuxolimab. The receptors were gathered from an adult with an advanced solid tumor such as melanoma, head and neck, liver or kidney cancer. Each CDR3 is given with its conserved first and last residue. Where a row states a size, it is once, few, many or the class of an expanded clone; other rows omit it.

V gene: TRBV7-3
J gene: TRBJ1-2
clone size: -
CDR3 protein: CASSLVGGRTNYGYTF

V gene: TRBV2
J gene: TRBJ2-1
clone size: -
CDR3 protein: CASRSSGRADNEQFF

V gene: TRBV5-4
J gene: TRBJ2-5
clone size: -
CDR3 protein: CASSPTGTAETQYF

V gene: TRBV9
J gene: TRBJ1-4
clone size: -
CDR3 protein: CASSVGEAANEKLFF

V gene: TRBV28
J gene: TRBJ1-3
clone size: -
CDR3 protein: CASTEDRGPNTIYF

V gene: TRBV27
J gene: TRBJ2-3
clone size: -
CDR3 protein: CASSTGGAPTQYF

V gene: TRBV5-1
J gene: TRBJ2-2
clone size: -
CDR3 protein: CASSFSGSDTGELFF

V gene: TRBV9
J gene: TRBJ2-1
clone size: -
CDR3 protein: CASSPRNRNEQFF

V gene: TRBV5-6
J gene: TRBJ2-5
clone size: once
CDR3 protein: CASSLRLAGERETQYF

V gene: TRBV9
J gene: TRBJ1-2
clone size: once
CDR3 protein: CASSVGRGGYTF

V gene: TRBV29-1
J gene: TRBJ2-7
clone size: -
CDR3 protein: CSVDRGDRSYEQYF

V gene: TRBV11-2
J gene: TRBJ2-5
clone size: -
CDR3 protein: CASSHEAQSQETQYF

V gene: TRBV19
J gene: TRBJ2-2
clone size: -
CDR3 protein: CASSRRGLAGGWTNTGELFF

V gene: TRBV7-2
J gene: TRBJ1-4
clone size: -
CDR3 protein: CASSFANEKLFF

V gene: TRBV11-3
J gene: TRBJ2-2
clone size: once
CDR3 protein: CASSYGAGAGELFF

V gene: TRBV5-6
J gene: TRBJ2-7
clone size: medium-sized
CDR3 protein: CASSFGRAREQYF

V gene: TRBV1
J gene: TRBJ2-7
clone size: -
CDR3 protein: CTSSSCGREAYEQYF

V gene: TRBV7-9
J gene: TRBJ2-7
clone size: -
CDR3 protein: CASSRVTDRGSYEQYF

V gene: TRBV7-9
J gene: TRBJ2-7
clone size: -
CDR3 protein: CASSPEGRRAYEQYF

V gene: TRBV9
J gene: TRBJ1-1
clone size: -
CDR3 protein: CASSVDQGAEAFF

V gene: TRBV10-3
J gene: TRBJ2-7
clone size: -
CDR3 protein: CAISELRVEQYF

V gene: TRBV30
J gene: TRBJ2-7
clone size: -
CDR3 protein: CAWSWGGAGEQYF

V gene: TRBV7-2
J gene: TRBJ1-2
clone size: few
CDR3 protein: CASSPTRRAYGYTF

V gene: TRBV27
J gene: TRBJ2-1
clone size: -
CDR3 protein: CASQTGTGGDNEQFF

V gene: TRBV28
J gene: TRBJ2-7
clone size: -
CDR3 protein: CASRTSGILSYEQYF

V gene: TRBV4-2
J gene: TRBJ2-7
clone size: -
CDR3 protein: CASSQEALLLEQYF